A selection of T cell receptor beta chains follows, all from one sample in a study of blood T cell repertoires in COVID-19. Sequenced by immunoSEQ multiplex PCR; TCRdb stores in-frame clones only, minus some. This sample yields over 250,000 clones, of which over 75% are seen a single time; more than 4.5% belongs to the top ten. Source material: peripheral blood. The receptors originated from a man between 50 and 59 years old with active or convalescent COVID-19. Each CDR3 is given with its conserved first and last residue. Each record gives: D gene, V gene, J gene, clone size, CDR3 protein, CDR3 DNA. D genes are given only for firm matches. Where a row states a size, it is once, few, many or the class of an expanded clone; other rows omit it.

d_call: TRBD1; v_call: TRBV19; j_call: TRBJ1-2; clone_size: NA; cdr3_aa: CASSRDRVNGYTF; cdr3_nt: TGTGCCAGTAGCCGGGACAGGGTGAATGGCTACACCTTC
d_call: NA; v_call: TRBV10-3; j_call: TRBJ1-1; clone_size: NA; cdr3_aa: CAISELRTGTEAFF; cdr3_nt: TGTGCCATCAGTGAGCTTAGAACGGGTACTGAAGCTTTCTTT
d_call: TRBD2; v_call: TRBV12-5; j_call: TRBJ2-1; clone_size: NA; cdr3_aa: CASTSTGLAAAYNEQFF; cdr3_nt: TGTGCTTCTACCTCGACGGGGCTAGCGGCAGCCTACAATGAGCAGTTCTTC
d_call: NA; v_call: TRBV3-1/TRBV3-2; j_call: TRBJ2-3; clone_size: NA; cdr3_aa: CASSQSTSWESDTQYF; cdr3_nt: TGTGCCAGCAGCCAGTCTACTTCATGGGAGTCAGATACGCAGTATTTT
d_call: TRBD2; v_call: TRBV27; j_call: TRBJ2-3; clone_size: NA; cdr3_aa: CASRTFSGRNLDTQYF; cdr3_nt: TGTGCCAGCAGAACATTCAGCGGGAGGAACCTGGATACGCAGTATTTT
d_call: TRBD2; v_call: TRBV9; j_call: TRBJ2-5; clone_size: NA; cdr3_aa: CASSDSGGLGTQYF; cdr3_nt: TGTGCCAGCAGCGACAGCGGGGGGTTGGGGACCCAGTACTTC
d_call: TRBD1; v_call: TRBV5-6; j_call: TRBJ2-7; clone_size: NA; cdr3_aa: CASRAAGGTREQYF; cdr3_nt: TGTGCCAGCCGGGCGGCAGGGGGCACGCGAGAGCAGTACTTC
d_call: NA; v_call: TRBV5-1; j_call: TRBJ2-2; clone_size: NA; cdr3_aa: CASSQGPGGGELFF; cdr3_nt: TGCGCCAGCAGCCAAGGACCCGGGGGCGGGGAGCTGTTTTTT
d_call: TRBD2; v_call: TRBV7-6; j_call: TRBJ2-3; clone_size: NA; cdr3_aa: CASSQLAAWPTDTQYF; cdr3_nt: TGTGCCAGCAGCCAACTAGCGGCTTGGCCCACAGATACGCAGTATTTT
d_call: NA; v_call: TRBV29-1; j_call: TRBJ1-5; clone_size: NA; cdr3_aa: CSVGAGVNQPQHF; cdr3_nt: TGCAGCGTTGGGGCAGGGGTTAATCAGCCCCAGCATTTT
d_call: TRBD2; v_call: TRBV2; j_call: TRBJ2-1; clone_size: NA; cdr3_aa: CASSDLAGPFNEQFF; cdr3_nt: TGTGCCAGCAGTGATCTAGCGGGGCCCTTCAATGAGCAGTTCTTC
d_call: NA; v_call: TRBV25-1; j_call: TRBJ1-6; clone_size: NA; cdr3_aa: CASSIGLPSSYNSPLHF; cdr3_nt: TGTGCCAGCTCTATCGGACTCCCGAGCTCCTATAATTCACCCCTCCACTTT
d_call: NA; v_call: TRBV19; j_call: TRBJ2-3; clone_size: NA; cdr3_aa: CASSNIYLTDTQYF; cdr3_nt: TGTGCCAGTAGTAATATTTATCTCACAGATACGCAGTATTTT
d_call: NA; v_call: TRBV7-8; j_call: TRBJ1-2; clone_size: NA; cdr3_aa: CASSLATGSYGYTF; cdr3_nt: TGTGCCAGCAGCTTAGCCACAGGGAGCTATGGCTACACCTTC
d_call: NA; v_call: TRBV7-5; j_call: TRBJ1-5; clone_size: NA; cdr3_aa: CVRSCDLGRPWPQHF; cdr3_nt: TGTGTCAGAAGCTGCGACCTGGGCAGACCATGGCCCCAGCATTTT
d_call: TRBD2; v_call: TRBV12-5; j_call: TRBJ2-3; clone_size: NA; cdr3_aa: CASGLDSGTSGGTQYF; cdr3_nt: TGTGCTAGTGGTTTGGACTCCGGGACTAGCGGGGGTACGCAGTATTTT
d_call: NA; v_call: TRBV25-1; j_call: TRBJ2-1; clone_size: NA; cdr3_aa: CASLDSGRPGEQFF; cdr3_nt: TGTGCCAGCTTGGACAGCGGACGGCCGGGTGAGCAGTTCTTC
d_call: TRBD2; v_call: TRBV10-3; j_call: TRBJ2-1; clone_size: NA; cdr3_aa: CAGGRAGVRDEQFF; cdr3_nt: TGTGCCGGCGGGAGGGCGGGAGTACGGGATGAGCAGTTCTTC
d_call: TRBD2; v_call: TRBV15; j_call: TRBJ2-3; clone_size: NA; cdr3_aa: CATSRLMLRTRDTDTQYF; cdr3_nt: TGTGCCACCAGCAGATTGATGCTAAGGACTAGAGACACAGATACGCAGTATTTT
d_call: NA; v_call: TRBV7-8; j_call: TRBJ2-1; clone_size: NA; cdr3_aa: CASSRRWNEQFF; cdr3_nt: TGTGCCAGCAGCCGGCGGTGGAATGAGCAGTTCTTC
d_call: NA; v_call: TRBV20-1; j_call: TRBJ2-1; clone_size: NA; cdr3_aa: CSASAREYYNEQFF; cdr3_nt: TGCAGTGCTAGTGCTCGGGAGTACTACAATGAGCAGTTCTTC
d_call: TRBD1; v_call: TRBV7-8; j_call: TRBJ1-1; clone_size: NA; cdr3_aa: CASSDRVGAEAFF; cdr3_nt: TGTGCCAGCAGCGACAGGGTAGGCGCTGAAGCTTTCTTT
d_call: TRBD2; v_call: TRBV11-2; j_call: TRBJ2-4; clone_size: NA; cdr3_aa: CASSSGRGGIAKNIQYF; cdr3_nt: TGTGCCAGCAGCTCCGGACGGGGGGGGATAGCCAAAAACATTCAGTACTTC
d_call: NA; v_call: TRBV19; j_call: TRBJ1-1; clone_size: NA; cdr3_aa: CASSITGIHTEAFF; cdr3_nt: TGTGCCAGTAGTATAACAGGGATTCACACTGAAGCTTTCTTT
d_call: TRBD1; v_call: TRBV7-8; j_call: TRBJ2-3; clone_size: NA; cdr3_aa: CASSRSGGIRTDTQYF; cdr3_nt: TGTGCCAGCAGTCGATCAGGGGGCATTAGGACAGATACGCAGTATTTT
d_call: NA; v_call: TRBV7-2; j_call: TRBJ2-7; clone_size: NA; cdr3_aa: CASSLLGGGSYEQYF; cdr3_nt: TGTGCCAGCAGCTTGCTGGGGGGAGGATCCTACGAGCAGTACTTC
d_call: TRBD2; v_call: TRBV15; j_call: TRBJ2-1; clone_size: NA; cdr3_aa: CATRSTSGLEQFF; cdr3_nt: TGTGCCACCAGAAGCACTAGCGGTCTTGAGCAGTTCTTC
d_call: NA; v_call: TRBV2; j_call: TRBJ1-4; clone_size: NA; cdr3_aa: CASSVLGANEKLFF; cdr3_nt: TGTGCCAGCAGTGTCCTGGGGGCGAATGAAAAACTGTTTTTT
d_call: NA; v_call: TRBV2; j_call: TRBJ1-4; clone_size: NA; cdr3_aa: CASRDKGGFNEKLFF; cdr3_nt: TGTGCCAGCAGAGACAAAGGAGGGTTTAATGAAAAACTGTTTTTT
d_call: TRBD1; v_call: TRBV9; j_call: TRBJ1-2; clone_size: NA; cdr3_aa: CASSPDWTGTSYGYTF; cdr3_nt: TGTGCCAGCAGCCCCGACTGGACAGGGACAAGCTATGGCTACACCTTC
d_call: TRBD1; v_call: TRBV3-1/TRBV3-2; j_call: TRBJ2-7; clone_size: NA; cdr3_aa: CASSQDFTGGSYEQYF; cdr3_nt: TGTGCCAGCAGCCAAGATTTTACAGGGGGCTCCTACGAGCAGTACTTC
d_call: NA; v_call: TRBV19; j_call: TRBJ2-5; clone_size: NA; cdr3_aa: CASSIVGGEETQYF; cdr3_nt: TGTGCCAGTAGTATAGTCGGCGGTGAAGAGACCCAGTACTTC
d_call: TRBD2; v_call: TRBV6-2/TRBV6-3; j_call: TRBJ2-7; clone_size: few; cdr3_aa: CASSTRGLAGDSYEQYF; cdr3_nt: TGTGCCAGCAGTACGCGGGGACTAGCGGGAGACTCCTACGAGCAGTACTTC
d_call: TRBD1; v_call: TRBV19; j_call: TRBJ1-1; clone_size: NA; cdr3_aa: CASSNDRGPAEAFF; cdr3_nt: TGTGCCAGTAGCAATGACAGGGGCCCCGCTGAAGCTTTCTTT
d_call: NA; v_call: TRBV27; j_call: TRBJ1-6; clone_size: NA; cdr3_aa: CASTWGGSNSPLHF; cdr3_nt: TGTGCCAGCACCTGGGGGGGTTCCAATTCACCCCTCCACTTT
d_call: TRBD1; v_call: TRBV5-5; j_call: TRBJ2-7; clone_size: NA; cdr3_aa: CASSSGPGTDYEQYF; cdr3_nt: TGTGCCAGCAGCTCGGGGCCCGGGACAGACTACGAGCAGTACTTC
d_call: NA; v_call: TRBV10-3; j_call: TRBJ2-1; clone_size: NA; cdr3_aa: CAISPGLGYNEQFF; cdr3_nt: TGTGCCATCAGCCCGGGTTTGGGTTACAATGAGCAGTTCTTC
d_call: NA; v_call: TRBV2; j_call: TRBJ2-7; clone_size: NA; cdr3_aa: CASSEVRILQYF; cdr3_nt: TGTGCCAGCAGTGAGGTCAGGATACTGCAGTACTTC
d_call: TRBD1; v_call: TRBV6-5; j_call: TRBJ1-2; clone_size: NA; cdr3_aa: CASSFTGGVKSYTF; cdr3_nt: TGTGCCAGCAGTTTCACAGGGGGCGTTAAGAGCTACACCTTC
d_call: TRBD1; v_call: TRBV5-1; j_call: TRBJ2-7; clone_size: NA; cdr3_aa: CASGENRGYEQYF; cdr3_nt: TGCGCCAGCGGGGAAAACAGGGGATACGAGCAGTACTTC
d_call: TRBD1; v_call: TRBV6-9; j_call: TRBJ2-2; clone_size: NA; cdr3_aa: CARQPIGQATGELFF; cdr3_nt: TGTGCCCGACAGCCGATCGGACAGGCCACCGGGGAGCTGTTTTTT
d_call: NA; v_call: TRBV19; j_call: TRBJ2-3; clone_size: NA; cdr3_aa: CASSRDRGITDTQYF; cdr3_nt: TGTGCCAGTAGTCGGGACCGCGGGATCACAGATACGCAGTATTTT
d_call: NA; v_call: TRBV30; j_call: TRBJ2-1; clone_size: once; cdr3_aa: CAWTGGGAKDEQFF; cdr3_nt: TGTGCCTGGACCGGGGGAGGAGCTAAGGATGAGCAGTTCTTC
d_call: TRBD2; v_call: TRBV3-1/TRBV3-2; j_call: TRBJ2-1; clone_size: few; cdr3_aa: CASSQERTSGYNEQFF; cdr3_nt: TGTGCCAGCAGCCAAGAGCGGACTAGCGGGTACAATGAGCAGTTCTTC
d_call: NA; v_call: TRBV11-2; j_call: TRBJ1-5; clone_size: NA; cdr3_aa: CASSLAGRNQPQHF; cdr3_nt: TGTGCCAGCAGCTTAGCAGGGAGGAATCAGCCCCAGCATTTT
d_call: NA; v_call: TRBV2; j_call: TRBJ1-1; clone_size: NA; cdr3_aa: CASRYRALNTEAFF; cdr3_nt: TGTGCCAGCAGATACAGGGCCTTGAACACTGAAGCTTTCTTT
d_call: NA; v_call: TRBV13; j_call: TRBJ2-7; clone_size: NA; cdr3_aa: CASSPGLRGEQYF; cdr3_nt: TGTGCCAGCAGCCCGGGACTGAGAGGAGAGCAGTACTTC
d_call: TRBD2; v_call: TRBV5-1; j_call: TRBJ2-5; clone_size: NA; cdr3_aa: CASSSSTSMETQYF; cdr3_nt: TGCGCCAGCAGCTCGTCGACTAGCATGGAGACCCAGTACTTC
d_call: TRBD2; v_call: TRBV7-8; j_call: TRBJ2-5; clone_size: NA; cdr3_aa: CASSLGTSGSLETQYF; cdr3_nt: TGTGCCAGCAGCTTAGGGACTAGCGGGTCTCTTGAGACCCAGTACTTC
d_call: NA; v_call: TRBV7-2; j_call: TRBJ2-2; clone_size: NA; cdr3_aa: CASSSFNGRVSGELFF; cdr3_nt: TGTGCCAGCAGCTCCTTTAACGGGAGAGTCTCCGGGGAGCTGTTTTTT
d_call: NA; v_call: TRBV7-2; j_call: TRBJ2-7; clone_size: NA; cdr3_aa: CASSLMREEEQYF; cdr3_nt: TGTGCCAGCAGCTTAATGAGAGAGGAGGAGCAGTACTTC
d_call: TRBD2; v_call: TRBV3-1/TRBV3-2; j_call: TRBJ2-3; clone_size: NA; cdr3_aa: CASSQDRGTSGTTSTDTQYF; cdr3_nt: TGTGCCAGCAGCCAAGATAGGGGGACTAGCGGAACTACTAGCACAGATACGCAGTATTTT